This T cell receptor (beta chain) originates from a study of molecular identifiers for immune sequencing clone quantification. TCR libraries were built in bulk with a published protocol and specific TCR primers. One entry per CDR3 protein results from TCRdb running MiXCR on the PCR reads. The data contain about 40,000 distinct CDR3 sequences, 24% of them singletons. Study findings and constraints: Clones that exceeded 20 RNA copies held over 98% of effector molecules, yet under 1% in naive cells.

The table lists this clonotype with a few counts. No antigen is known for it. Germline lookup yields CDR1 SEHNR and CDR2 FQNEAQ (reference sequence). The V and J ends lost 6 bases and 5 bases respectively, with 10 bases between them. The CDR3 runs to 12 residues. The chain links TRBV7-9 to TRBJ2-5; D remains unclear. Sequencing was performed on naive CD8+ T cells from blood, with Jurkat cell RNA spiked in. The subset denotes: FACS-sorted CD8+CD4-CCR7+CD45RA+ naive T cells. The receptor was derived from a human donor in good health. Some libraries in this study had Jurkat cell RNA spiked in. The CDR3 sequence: CASSSIGETQYF. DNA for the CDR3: TGTGCCAGCAGTTCGATAGGCGAGACCCAGTACTTC. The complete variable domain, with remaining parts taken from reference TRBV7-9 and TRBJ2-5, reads DTGVSQNPRHKITKRGQNVTFRCDPISEHNRLYWYRQTLGQGPEFLTYFQNEAQLEKSRLLSDRFSAERPKGSFSTLEIQRTEQGDSAMYLCASSSIGETQYFGPGTRLLVL.